Sequencing of this T cell receptor beta chain was carried out in a study of cytomegalovirus exposure and HLA in healthy donors. Remarks on this clone: The identical CDR3 is also encoded by other nucleotide sequences in the sample.

The PCR contained 60 Vbeta and 13 Jbeta primers. Libraries were prepared by immunoSEQ multiplex PCR; TCRdb keeps only in-frame clonotypes and omits some of them. The sample has 150,000 to 200,000 clones, roughly 85% seen once; the top ten hold roughly 9.3%. The ends were cut back, 0 bases at V and 8 bases at J, with 13 bases in the middle. This CDR3 has 15 residues. Germline CDR1 and CDR2: LNHNV and YYDKDF (reference sequence). The sequenced sample consisted of PBMCs. V is TRBV15 and J is TRBJ1-4; possibly TRBD1 for D (5 bases). This clonotype was sampled from a man younger than 35 in good health and CMV-seropositive. CDR3 sequence reads: CATSRDSGGGEKLFF. CDR3 bases: TGTGCCACCAGCAGAGATAGCGGCGGGGGAGAAAAACTGTTTTTT.